The 11 T cell receptor beta chains reported below all come from one sample, sequenced in a study of blood T cell repertoires in COVID-19. Generated by immunoSEQ multiplex PCR, the TCRdb table keeps only in-frame clones and is missing some. This table has some 240,000 clones, around 83% appearing once. Sequenced input: peripheral blood. The receptors here all came from a woman in her seventies with COVID-19, enrolled during active disease.

The chain combines TRBV7-2 with TRBJ2-3; 13 bases match TRBD2. J was trimmed by 11 bases and V by 1 base; bases with no gene match: 3. Germline CDR1 and CDR2: SGHTA and FQGNSA. The CDR3 sequence is 14 residues long. This CDR3 is CASSLGTSGSVQYF. The CDR3 bases are TGTGCCAGCAGCTTAGGGACTAGCGGGAGTGTGCAGTATTTT.

The chain uses TRBV6-4 and TRBJ2-1, with D tentatively TRBD2 (5 bases). Trimming removed 3 bases from V and 4 bases from J, with 13 bases in between. Germline lookup yields CDR1 MRHNA and CDR2 SNTAGT. The CDR3 length is 15 residues. The CDR3 sequence is CASSEGLARYNEQFF. The DNA of the CDR3 is TGTGCCAGCAGTGAAGGGCTAGCTAGGTACAATGAGCAGTTCTTC.

The genes are TRBV28 and TRBJ2-7, with D possibly being TRBD1 (6 bases). Germline values: CDR1 MDHEN, CDR2 SYDVKM. The CDR3 is 13 amino acids. V lost 6 bases to trimming and J lost 9 bases, with 18 bases between them. CDR3 sequence reads: CASRPPLTGGQYF. DNA for the CDR3: TGTGCCAGCAGGCCTCCCTTGACAGGAGGGCAGTACTTC. The full variable domain, rest sourced from reference TRBV28 and TRBJ2-7, is DVKVTQSSRYLVKRTGEKVFLECVQDMDHENMFWYRQDPGLGLRLIYFSYDVKMKEKGDIPEGYSVSREKKERFSLILESASTNQTSMYLCASRPPLTGGQYFGPGTRLTVT.

V gene TRBV7-3 combines with J gene TRBJ2-2; the D is unclear. The CDR3 covers 12 residues. Per the germline V gene, CDR1 is SGHTA and CDR2 is FQGTGA. V lost 1 base and J lost 7, with 4 bases in between. The CDR3 spells CASSLNIGELFF. The CDR3 DNA follows: TGTGCCAGCAGCTTAAATATCGGGGAGCTGTTTTTT.

V gene TRBV5-8 combines with J gene TRBJ1-1; possibly TRBD1 for D (6 bases). V lost 0 bases and J lost 3, with 9 bases in between. This CDR3 has 14 residues. The V gene's germline CDR1 is SGHTS and CDR2 YDEGEE. CDR3: CASSLDRVDTEAFF. CDR3 sequence (DNA): TGTGCCAGCAGCTTGGACAGGGTGGACACTGAAGCTTTCTTT.

The chain recombines TRBV6-6 with TRBJ2-1, with TRBD2 matching over 16 bases. The CDR3 has 19 amino acids. Losses at the gene ends were 5 bases for V and 5 bases for J; bases not matched to a gene: 12. Germline V gene sequence: CDR1 MNHNY, CDR2 SVGAGI (reference sequence). CDR3 nucleotide sequence: TGTGCCAGCAGTCCCGATCCGGGACTAGCGGGAGGGGGTGACAATGAGCAGTTCTTC. It translates to CASSPDPGLAGGGDNEQFF.

Only a few counts were recorded for this clone. The DNA of the CDR3 is TGTGCCAGCAGCTCGGACAGGGGGGCCTATGGCTACACCTTC. This codes for CASSSDRGAYGYTF. The chain links TRBV7-2 to TRBJ1-2; 10 bases fit TRBD1. CDR3 length: 14 amino acids. CDR1 and CDR2 from the germline V gene are SGHTA and FQGNSA. Unmatched junction bases numbered 3, after V lost 4 bases and J lost 4 bases.

The gene calls are TRBV20-1 and TRBJ1-1; D is undetermined. Germline loops: CDR1 DFQATT, CDR2 SNEGSKA (reference sequence). The CDR3 runs to 11 residues. V gave up 0 bases and J gave up 5 bases, with 4 bases separating them. The CDR3 here is CSARDQTEAFF. DNA of the CDR3: TGCAGTGCTAGAGATCAGACTGAAGCTTTCTTT.

This rearrangement joins TRBV28 to TRBJ2-5; D is uncertain. V shed 6 bases and J shed 4 bases, with 24 bases lying between them. CDR3 length: 17 residues. The germline gives CDR1 MDHEN, CDR2 SYDVKM. CDR3 region: CASRPGGSRGYLETQYF. CDR3 coding DNA: TGTGCCAGCAGACCTGGCGGTAGCCGAGGTTATTTAGAGACCCAGTACTTC.

This clone was recorded only once. This sequence joins TRBV5-8 and TRBJ1-2, with TRBD1 matching over 8 bases. Germline loops: CDR1 SGHTS, CDR2 YDEGEE. Trimming took 0 bases from V and 7 from J; bases not matched to a gene: 8. The CDR3 runs 15 residues. In nucleotides, the CDR3 is TGTGCCAGCAGCTTGGGGGATACAGGGACAGGTGGCTACACCTTC. Residues: CASSLGDTGTGGYTF.

In its sample, this clone was seen once. V gene TRBV27 combines with J gene TRBJ2-7; 7 positions agree with TRBD1. V gave up 6 bases and J gave up 3 bases; unmatched junction bases: 5. The CDR3 covers 13 residues. Germline assignment: CDR1 MNHEY and CDR2 SMNVEV (reference sequence). The CDR3 spells CASSYRGGYEQYF. The CDR3 DNA sequence: TGTGCCAGCAGCTACAGGGGTGGCTACGAGCAGTACTTC.